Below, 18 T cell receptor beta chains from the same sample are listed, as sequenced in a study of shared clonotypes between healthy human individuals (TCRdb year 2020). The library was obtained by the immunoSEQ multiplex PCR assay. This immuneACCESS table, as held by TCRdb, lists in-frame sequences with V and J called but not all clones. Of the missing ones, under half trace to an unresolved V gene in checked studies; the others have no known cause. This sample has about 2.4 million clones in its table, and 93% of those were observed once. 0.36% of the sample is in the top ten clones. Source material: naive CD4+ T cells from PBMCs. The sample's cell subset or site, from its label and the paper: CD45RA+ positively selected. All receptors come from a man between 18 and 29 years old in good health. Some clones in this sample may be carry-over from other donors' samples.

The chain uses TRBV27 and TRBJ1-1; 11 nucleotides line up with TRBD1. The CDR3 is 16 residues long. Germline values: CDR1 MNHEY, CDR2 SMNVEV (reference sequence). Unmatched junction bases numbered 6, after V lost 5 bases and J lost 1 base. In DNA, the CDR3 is TGTGCCAGCAGTCCCCGGGACAGGGGGAGGAACACTGAAGCTTTCTTT. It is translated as CASSPRDRGRNTEAFF.

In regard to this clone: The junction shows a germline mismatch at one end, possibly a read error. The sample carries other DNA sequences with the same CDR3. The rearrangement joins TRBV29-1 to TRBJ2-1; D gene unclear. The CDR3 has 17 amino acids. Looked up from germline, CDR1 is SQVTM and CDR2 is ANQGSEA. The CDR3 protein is CSVDKGQVLIPYNEQFF. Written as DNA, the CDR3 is TGCAGCGTTGACAAGGGTCAGGTCCTCATACCCTATAATGAGCAGTTCTTC.

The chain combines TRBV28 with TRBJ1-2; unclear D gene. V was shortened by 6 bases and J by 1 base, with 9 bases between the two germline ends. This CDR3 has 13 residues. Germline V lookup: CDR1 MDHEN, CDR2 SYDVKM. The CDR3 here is CASRLQINYGYTF. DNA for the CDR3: TGTGCCAGCAGGTTACAGATTAACTATGGCTACACCTTC.

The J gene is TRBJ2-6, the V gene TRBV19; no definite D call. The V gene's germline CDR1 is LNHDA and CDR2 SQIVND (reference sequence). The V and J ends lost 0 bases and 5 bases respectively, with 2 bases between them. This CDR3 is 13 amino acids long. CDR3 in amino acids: CASSIDRANVLTF. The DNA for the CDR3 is TGTGCCAGTAGTATAGACAGGGCCAACGTCCTGACTTTC.

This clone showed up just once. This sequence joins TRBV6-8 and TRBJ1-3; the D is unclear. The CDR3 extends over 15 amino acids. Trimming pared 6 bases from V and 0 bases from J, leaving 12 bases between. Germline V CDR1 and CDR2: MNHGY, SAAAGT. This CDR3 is CASSHGWSSGNTIYF. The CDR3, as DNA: TGTGCCAGCAGCCACGGGTGGAGCTCTGGAAACACCATATATTTT.

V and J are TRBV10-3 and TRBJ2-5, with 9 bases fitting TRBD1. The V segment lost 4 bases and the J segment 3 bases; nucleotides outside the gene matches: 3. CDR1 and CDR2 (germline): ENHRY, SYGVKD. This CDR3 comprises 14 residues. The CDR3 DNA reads TGTGCCATCAGTGGTGGGACAGGGAAAGAGACCCAGTACTTC. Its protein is CAISGGTGKETQYF.

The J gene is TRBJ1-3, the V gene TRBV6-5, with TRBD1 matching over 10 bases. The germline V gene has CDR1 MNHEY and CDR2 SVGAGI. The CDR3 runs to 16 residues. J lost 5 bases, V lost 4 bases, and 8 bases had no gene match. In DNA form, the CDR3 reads TGTGCCAGCAGTTCGATCCGGGACAGGGGAAGAAACACCATATATTTT. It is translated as CASSSIRDRGRNTIYF.

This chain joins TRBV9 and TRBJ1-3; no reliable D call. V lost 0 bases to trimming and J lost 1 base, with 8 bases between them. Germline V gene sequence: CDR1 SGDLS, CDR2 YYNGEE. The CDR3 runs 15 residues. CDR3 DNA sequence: TGTGCCAGCAGCGTAGTCGTCAGATCTGGAAACACCATATATTTT. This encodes CASSVVVRSGNTIYF.

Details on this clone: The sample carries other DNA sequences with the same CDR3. CDR3 DNA sequence: TGTGCCAGCTCTACTACCGGGAGTTCCTACGAGCAGTACTTC. This encodes CASSTTGSSYEQYF. The chain carries TRBV9 and TRBJ2-7; D may be TRBD2 (6 bases). The V gene lost 7 bases and the J gene lost 1 base, with 15 bases spanning the gap. CDR1 SGDLS and CDR2 YYNGEE come from the germline V gene. The CDR3 sequence is 14 residues long. The full variable domain, with the rest looked up from reference TRBV9 and TRBJ2-7, is DSGVTQTPKHLITATGQRVTLRCSPRSGDLSVYWYQQSLDQGLQFLIQYYNGEERAKGNILERFSAQQFPDLHSELNLSSLELGDSALYFCASSTTGSSYEQYFGPGTRLTVT.

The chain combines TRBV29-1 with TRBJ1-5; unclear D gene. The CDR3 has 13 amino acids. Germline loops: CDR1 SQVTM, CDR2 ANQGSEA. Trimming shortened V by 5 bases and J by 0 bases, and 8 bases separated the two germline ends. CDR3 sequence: CSVSADSNQPQHF. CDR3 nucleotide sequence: TGCAGCGTTTCAGCAGATAGCAATCAGCCCCAGCATTTT.

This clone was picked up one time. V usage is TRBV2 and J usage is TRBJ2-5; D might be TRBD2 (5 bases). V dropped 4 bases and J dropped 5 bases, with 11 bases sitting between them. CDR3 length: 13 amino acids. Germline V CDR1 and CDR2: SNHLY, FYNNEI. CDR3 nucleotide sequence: TGTGCCAGCAGTGGGGGAGTTTTTGAGACCCAGTACTTC. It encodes CASSGGVFETQYF.

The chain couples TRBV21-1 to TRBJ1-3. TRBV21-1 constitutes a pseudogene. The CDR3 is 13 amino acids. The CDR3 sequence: CASGSAWGNTIYF. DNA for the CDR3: TGTGCCAGCGGATCTGCGTGGGGAAACACCATATATTTT.

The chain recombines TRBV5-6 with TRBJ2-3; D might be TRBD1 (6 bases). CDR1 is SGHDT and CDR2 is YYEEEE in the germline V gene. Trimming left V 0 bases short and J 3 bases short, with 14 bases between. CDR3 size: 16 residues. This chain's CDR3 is CASSLAAGVGTDTQYF. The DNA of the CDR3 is TGTGCCAGCAGCTTGGCGGCAGGGGTTGGGACAGATACGCAGTATTTT.

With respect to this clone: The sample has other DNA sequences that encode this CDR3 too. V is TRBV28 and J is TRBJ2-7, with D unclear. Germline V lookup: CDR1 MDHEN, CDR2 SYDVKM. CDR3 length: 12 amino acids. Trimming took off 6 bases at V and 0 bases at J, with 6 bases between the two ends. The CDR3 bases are TGTGCCAGCAGCCCCTACTCCTACGAGCAGTACTTC. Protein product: CASSPYSYEQYF.

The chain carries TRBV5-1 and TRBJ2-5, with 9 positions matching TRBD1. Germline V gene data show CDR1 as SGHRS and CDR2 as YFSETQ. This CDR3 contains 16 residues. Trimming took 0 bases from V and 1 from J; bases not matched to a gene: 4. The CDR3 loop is CASSLAPTGGQETQYF. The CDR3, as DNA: TGCGCCAGCAGCTTGGCCCCGACAGGGGGCCAAGAGACCCAGTACTTC.

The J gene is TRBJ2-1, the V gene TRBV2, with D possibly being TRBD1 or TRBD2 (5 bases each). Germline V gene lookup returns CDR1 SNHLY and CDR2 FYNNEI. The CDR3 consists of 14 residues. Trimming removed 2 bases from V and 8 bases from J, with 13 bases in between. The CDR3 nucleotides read TGTGCCAGCAGTGAATTAGAGGGGCGGGATGAGCAGTTCTTC. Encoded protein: CASSELEGRDEQFF.

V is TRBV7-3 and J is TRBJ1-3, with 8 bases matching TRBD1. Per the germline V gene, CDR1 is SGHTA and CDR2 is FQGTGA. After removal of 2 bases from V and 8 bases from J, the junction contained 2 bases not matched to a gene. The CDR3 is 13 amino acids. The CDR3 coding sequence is TGTGCCAGCAGCTTAGGACAGGGTGACACCATATATTTT. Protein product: CASSLGQGDTIYF.

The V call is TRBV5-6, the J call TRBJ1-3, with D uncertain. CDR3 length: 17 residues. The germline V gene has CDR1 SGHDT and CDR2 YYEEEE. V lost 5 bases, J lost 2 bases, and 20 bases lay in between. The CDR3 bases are TGTGCCAGCAGGGCGAACGGTTTCGGTGCCGCTGGAAACACCATATATTTT. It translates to CASRANGFGAAGNTIYF.